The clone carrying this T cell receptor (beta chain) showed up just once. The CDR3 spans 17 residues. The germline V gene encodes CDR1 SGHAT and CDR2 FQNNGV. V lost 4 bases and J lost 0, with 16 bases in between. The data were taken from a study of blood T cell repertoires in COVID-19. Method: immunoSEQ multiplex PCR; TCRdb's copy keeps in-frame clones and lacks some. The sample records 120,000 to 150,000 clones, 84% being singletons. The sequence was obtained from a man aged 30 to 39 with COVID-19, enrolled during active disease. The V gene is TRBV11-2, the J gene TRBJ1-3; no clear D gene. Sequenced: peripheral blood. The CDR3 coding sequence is TGTGCCAGCAGCTCCATTCTGAGGCTTATCTCTGGAAACACCATATATTTT. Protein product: CASSSILRLISGNTIYF.